This entry lists 10 T cell receptor beta chains sequenced from one sample in a study of radiotherapy plus CTLA-4 blockade in lung cancer. Libraries were prepared by immunoSEQ multiplex PCR; TCRdb keeps only in-frame clonotypes and omits some of them. Of 83,000 or so clones in the sample, roughly 80% were seen once. The sequenced sample was peripheral blood, obtained from a patient treated with radiotherapy plus ipilimumab. The source is a human donor with non-small cell lung cancer who had stable disease on radiotherapy plus ipilimumab.

V and J are TRBV11-2 and TRBJ1-2; D is ambiguous. The CDR3 spans 14 residues. Germline loops: CDR1 SGHAT, CDR2 FQNNGV. V was trimmed by 3 bases and J by 4 bases, leaving 12 bases between them. The chain's CDR3 is CASSFSTTSYGYTF. DNA of the CDR3: TGTGCCAGCAGCTTCAGTACCACGTCCTATGGCTACACCTTC.

This chain joins TRBV2 and TRBJ1-5; 10 nucleotides line up with TRBD1. This CDR3 has 16 amino acids. The J segment lost 6 bases and the V segment lost 4 bases, leaving 9 bases of the junction unmatched. Germline CDR1 SNHLY, CDR2 FYNNEI. The CDR3 bases are TGTGCCAGCAGTGCCCGGGACAGGGGAAGGAGTCAGCCCCAGCATTTT. It is translated as CASSARDRGRSQPQHF.

The CDR3 is CASSFSGSYEQYF. Here the CDR3 DNA reads TGTGCCAGCAGTTTTAGCGGGAGCTACGAGCAGTACTTC. This chain joins TRBV27 and TRBJ2-7, with 9 bases identical to TRBD2. The germline CDR1 and CDR2 sequences are MNHEY and SMNVEV (reference sequence). The CDR3 is 13 amino acids. Losses at the gene ends were 3 bases for V and 3 bases for J; bases not matched to a gene: 0.

The chain combines TRBV18 with TRBJ1-6, with 10 bases identical to TRBD1. Germline CDR1 and CDR2: KGHSH and LQKENI. The CDR3 length is 15 residues. V lost 3 bases to trimming and J lost 12 bases; unmatched junction nucleotides: 8. CDR3 nucleotides: TGTGCCAGCTCACCCCAGACAGGGGGCGGTTTACCCCTCCACTTT. Protein product: CASSPQTGGGLPLHF.

The rearrangement uses TRBV4-3 and TRBJ2-1; 9 nucleotides line up with TRBD2. The CDR3 contains 15 residues. J lost 4 bases, V lost 4 bases, and 5 bases had no gene match. From germline, CDR1 is LGHNA and CDR2 YSLEER. The CDR3 is CASSPTSGKYNEQFF. Here the CDR3 DNA reads TGCGCCAGCAGCCCGACTAGCGGAAAGTACAATGAGCAGTTCTTC.

A few counts support this clone. This chain joins TRBV19 and TRBJ1-2; D gene uncertain. The CDR3 sequence is 15 residues long. Trimming took off 7 bases at V and 0 bases at J, with 15 bases between the two ends. CDR1 LNHDA and CDR2 SQIVND come from the germline V gene (reference sequence). The CDR3 here is CASNKGFPSNYGYTF. The DNA for the CDR3 is TGTGCCAGTAACAAAGGATTTCCGTCTAACTATGGCTACACCTTC.

The chain links TRBV28 to TRBJ2-7; 8 nucleotides match TRBD2. V lost 4 bases to trimming and J lost 5 bases; unmatched junction nucleotides: 7. CDR1 is MDHEN, CDR2 SYDVKM, per germline. This CDR3 is 14 amino acids long. The CDR3 is CASSSAGGRDEQYF. The CDR3 DNA reads as TGTGCCAGCAGTTCGGCGGGAGGTAGGGACGAGCAGTACTTC.

The sample holds one count of this clone. The V gene is TRBV6-4, the J gene TRBJ2-3; TRBD2 matches 10 bases. Germline CDR1 and CDR2: MRHNA and SNTAGT. The CDR3 loop spans 15 amino acids. The V segment lost 3 bases and the J segment 2 bases; nucleotides outside the gene matches: 2. CDR3 nucleotides: TGTGCCAGCAGTGAGAGCGGGGGGGCCACAGATACGCAGTATTTT. Translating it yields CASSESGGATDTQYF.

The chain recombines TRBV5-4 with TRBJ2-5; 9 bases agree with TRBD1. CDR3 length: 15 amino acids. Trimming cost V 4 bases and J 1 base; bases outside gene matches: 5. The germline V gene has CDR1 SGHNT and CDR2 YYREEE (reference sequence). The CDR3 spells CASSPRQGGQETQYF. Here the CDR3 DNA reads TGTGCCAGCAGCCCTCGACAGGGGGGCCAAGAGACCCAGTACTTC.

The J gene is TRBJ2-7, the V gene TRBV5-4; D is ambiguous. Germline CDR1 reads SGHNT; CDR2 reads YYREEE (reference sequence). Trimming cost V 1 base and J 2 bases, with 7 bases left between them. CDR3 length equals 13 residues. The CDR3 sequence: CASSLNIAYEQYF. In DNA form, the CDR3 reads TGTGCCAGCAGCTTGAACATAGCCTACGAGCAGTACTTC.